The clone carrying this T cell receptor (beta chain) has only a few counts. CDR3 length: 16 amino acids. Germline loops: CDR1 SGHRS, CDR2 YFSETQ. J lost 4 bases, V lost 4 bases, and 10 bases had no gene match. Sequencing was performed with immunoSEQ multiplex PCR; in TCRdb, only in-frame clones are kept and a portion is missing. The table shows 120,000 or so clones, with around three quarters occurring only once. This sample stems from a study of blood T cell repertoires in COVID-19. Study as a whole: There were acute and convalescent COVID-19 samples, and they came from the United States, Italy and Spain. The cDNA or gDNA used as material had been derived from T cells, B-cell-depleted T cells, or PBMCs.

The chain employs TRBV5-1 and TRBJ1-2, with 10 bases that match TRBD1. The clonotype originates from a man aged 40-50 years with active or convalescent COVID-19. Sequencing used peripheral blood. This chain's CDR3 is CASSGGTGDLAYGYTF. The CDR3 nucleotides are TGCGCCAGCAGCGGAGGGACAGGGGATTTGGCCTATGGCTACACCTTC.